Listed below are T cell receptor beta chains from one sample, sequenced in a study of blood T cell repertoires in COVID-19. Produced via immunoSEQ multiplex PCR; TCRdb's table is partial and in-frame only. Among about 230,000 clones, 80% to 90% were seen once, and the ten largest hold approximately 10%. The sample consisted of peripheral blood. The receptor source for this set is a man between 50 and 59 years old with COVID-19, enrolled during active disease. CDR3s include the opening cysteine and the closing phenylalanine or tryptophan. The D gene is left open where the match is weak. The size field is filled for only some rows; it gives once, few, many or a size class.

V	size	D	J	DNA	CDR3
TRBV7-9	NA	NA	TRBJ2-3	TGTGCCAGCAGCCCGCGGGGTGCAGATACGCAGTATTTT	CASSPRGADTQYF
TRBV6-6	NA	TRBD1	TRBJ1-4	TGTGCCAGCAGTTCCGGGACAGGGACTAATGAAAAACTGTTTTTT	CASSSGTGTNEKLFF
TRBV30	NA	TRBD1	TRBJ1-4	TGTGCCTGGACCCGACAGGGGCTGGCTGAAAAACTGTTTTTT	CAWTRQGLAEKLFF
TRBV6-2/TRBV6-3	NA	NA	TRBJ1-1	TGTGCCAGCAGTTTCCCACAGGGTGTGAACACTGAAGCTTTCTTT	CASSFPQGVNTEAFF
TRBV6-5	NA	NA	TRBJ2-4	TGTGCCAGCAGTTACTCTACAGGGTTTGGCAAAAACATTCAGTACTTC	CASSYSTGFGKNIQYF
TRBV9	NA	TRBD1	TRBJ1-2	TGTGCCAGCAGCGGACAGGGAGCATGGTATGGCTACACCTTC	CASSGQGAWYGYTF
TRBV4-3	NA	NA	TRBJ1-2	TGCGCCAGCAGCCAAGGGTTCCCAGAGCCGGGTAATGGCTACACCTTC	CASSQGFPEPGNGYTF
TRBV29-1	NA	NA	TRBJ2-3	TGCAGCGTCGGGGGTGTTGGCACAGATACGCAGTATTTT	CSVGGVGTDTQYF
TRBV18	NA	NA	TRBJ2-7	TGTGCCAGCTCACCAGGGCCGAGGACGGGGATGCACGAGCAGTACTTC	CASSPGPRTGMHEQYF
TRBV7-3	NA	NA	TRBJ1-4	TGTGCCAGCAGCTTAAGGGGGGGTTCTAATGAAAAACTGTTTTTT	CASSLRGGSNEKLFF
TRBV29-1	NA	NA	TRBJ1-5	TGCAGCGTAGCAGGACACGCAGGCGATCAGCCCCAGCATTTT	CSVAGHAGDQPQHF
TRBV5-1	NA	NA	TRBJ1-4	TGCGCCAGCAGCTTGACGGGGAGGTCGTTGGAAAAACTGTTTTTT	CASSLTGRSLEKLFF
TRBV7-9	NA	TRBD2	TRBJ2-7	TGTGCCAGCAGCTATCTAGCGGGAGGGCCCCACGAGCAGTACTTC	CASSYLAGGPHEQYF
TRBV24-1	few	NA	TRBJ2-3	TGTGCCACCAGTGATGACAGAAGCACAGATACGCAGTATTTT	CATSDDRSTDTQYF
TRBV5-5	NA	TRBD2	TRBJ2-1	TGTGCCAGCAGCCGTAGCGGGAGTCTTTACAATGAGCAGTTCTTC	CASSRSGSLYNEQFF
TRBV28	NA	NA	TRBJ1-6	TGTGCCAGCAGTTCCGGGTTTTCCTATAATTCACCCCTCCACTTT	CASSSGFSYNSPLHF
TRBV15	NA	TRBD1	TRBJ1-1	TGTGCCACCAGCAGAGCTTTTGGGACAGGGTCTGAAGCTTTCTTT	CATSRAFGTGSEAFF
TRBV4-3	NA	NA	TRBJ1-2	TGCGCCAGCAGCCAAAGTACGGGAGTTATCTATGGCTACACCTTC	CASSQSTGVIYGYTF
TRBV7-2	NA	NA	TRBJ2-7	TGTGCCAGCAGCCCTTCGGGATACGAGCAGTACTTC	CASSPSGYEQYF
TRBV3-1/TRBV3-2	NA	TRBD2	TRBJ2-3	TGTGCCAGCAGCCAGAAACTAGCGGGAGGAACAGATACGCAGTATTTT	CASSQKLAGGTDTQYF
TRBV2	NA	NA	TRBJ2-3	TGTGCCAGCAGTGAAATAGGTGGGGGGAGCGTTAGCACAGATACGCAGTATTTT	CASSEIGGGSVSTDTQYF
TRBV25-1	NA	TRBD2	TRBJ2-7	TGTGCCAGCAGTGAATATGGAACGGGGGGAAGGCAGTACTTC	CASSEYGTGGRQYF
TRBV5-1	NA	TRBD2	TRBJ2-5	TGCGCCAGCAGCGTCGGAGCGGGGGTCCAAGAGACCCAGTACTTC	CASSVGAGVQETQYF
TRBV6-2/TRBV6-3	NA	TRBD1	TRBJ1-6	TGTGCCAGCAGCCCTGACAGGGGCGAATATAATTCACCCCTCCACTTT	CASSPDRGEYNSPLHF
TRBV6-2/TRBV6-3	NA	NA	TRBJ1-1	TGTGCCAGCAGTTACTCGAGCAGGGGTTACGGCGAAGCTTTCTTT	CASSYSSRGYGEAFF
TRBV6-5	NA	NA	TRBJ1-6	TGTGCCAGCAGTTACGATTCTAGGAGGGGTTCACCCCTCCACTTT	CASSYDSRRGSPLHF
TRBV9	NA	NA	TRBJ2-1	TGTGCCAGCAGTGCCCGGCAGGGTGACTACAATGAGCAGTTCTTC	CASSARQGDYNEQFF
TRBV30	NA	NA	TRBJ2-7	TGTGCCTGGAGTGCCACATCAGTAAACGAGCAGTACTTC	CAWSATSVNEQYF
TRBV5-1	NA	TRBD1	TRBJ1-6	TGCGCCAGCAGGACAGGGAATGACTCACCCCTCCACTTT	CASRTGNDSPLHF
TRBV18	NA	TRBD2	TRBJ2-7	TGTGCCAGCTCCCCACTAGCGGGAGGACCATACGAGCAGTACTTC	CASSPLAGGPYEQYF
TRBV18	NA	TRBD1	TRBJ1-2	TGTGCCAGCTCACCAATGACAGGGGACAACTATGGCTACACCTTC	CASSPMTGDNYGYTF
TRBV6-6	NA	NA	TRBJ1-1	TGTGCCAGCAGTACCTACAGGGAAGGCGCTGAAGCTTTCTTT	CASSTYREGAEAFF
TRBV4-1	NA	NA	TRBJ1-5	TGCGCCAGCAGCCAAGATAAGGGGATCGGCAATCAGCCCCAGCATTTT	CASSQDKGIGNQPQHF
TRBV7-9	NA	NA	TRBJ2-7	TGTGCCAGCAGCTTAGGTCGGGGGGCTTTCGAGCAGTACTTC	CASSLGRGAFEQYF